This T cell receptor beta chain originates from a study of cytomegalovirus exposure and HLA in healthy donors. About the research overall: One earlier analysis, a look at about 179 million T cells, found roughly 110 million unique TCR beta sequences.

As regards this clone: The target antigen is unknown. The same CDR3 is also encoded by other DNA sequences in this sample.

The PCR was carried out with 60 Vbeta primers and 13 Jbeta primers. The data were produced by immunoSEQ multiplex PCR, yet TCRdb's version contains in-frame clones alone and is incomplete. The data hold about 120,000 clones, with approximately 60% observed a single time. Study-level findings and limits: Available immune exposure information covered CMV serostatus only. Further analysis, carried out later, found HLA-associated TCR beta chains more clonally expanded than equally common other chains.

This sequence originates from a woman aged 25 to 39 in good health and CMV-seronegative. Specimen: PBMCs.

The CDR3 is CASSEARGNTEAFF. DNA for the CDR3: TGTGCCAGCAGTGAGGCTCGCGGGAACACTGAAGCTTTCTTT. The chain is built from TRBV6-1 and TRBJ1-1; D not resolved. Trimming took 3 bases from V and 1 from J, leaving 9 bases between them. The CDR3 totals 14 residues. Germline CDR1 and CDR2: MNHNS and SASEGT.